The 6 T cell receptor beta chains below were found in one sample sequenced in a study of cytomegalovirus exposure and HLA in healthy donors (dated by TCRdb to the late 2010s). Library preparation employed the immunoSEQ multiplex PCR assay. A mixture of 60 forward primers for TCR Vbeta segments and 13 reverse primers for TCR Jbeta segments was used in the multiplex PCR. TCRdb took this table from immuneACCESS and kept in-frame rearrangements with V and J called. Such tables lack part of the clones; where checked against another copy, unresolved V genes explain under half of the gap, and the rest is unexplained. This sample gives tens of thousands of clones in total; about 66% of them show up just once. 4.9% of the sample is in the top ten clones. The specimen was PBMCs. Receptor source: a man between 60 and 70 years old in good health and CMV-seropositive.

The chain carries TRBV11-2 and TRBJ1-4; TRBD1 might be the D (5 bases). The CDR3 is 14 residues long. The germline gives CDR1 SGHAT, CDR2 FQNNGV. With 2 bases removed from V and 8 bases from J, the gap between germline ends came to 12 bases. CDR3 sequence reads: CASSLSSSGEKLFF. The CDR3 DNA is TGTGCCAGCAGCTTATCTTCATCAGGGGAAAAACTGTTTTTT.

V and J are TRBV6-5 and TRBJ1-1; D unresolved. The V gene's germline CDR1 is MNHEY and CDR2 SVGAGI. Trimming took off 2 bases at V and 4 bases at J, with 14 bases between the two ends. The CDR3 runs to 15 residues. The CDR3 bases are TGTGCCAGCAGTTACGATCGGGTGATAGGCACTGAAGCTTTCTTT. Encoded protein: CASSYDRVIGTEAFF.

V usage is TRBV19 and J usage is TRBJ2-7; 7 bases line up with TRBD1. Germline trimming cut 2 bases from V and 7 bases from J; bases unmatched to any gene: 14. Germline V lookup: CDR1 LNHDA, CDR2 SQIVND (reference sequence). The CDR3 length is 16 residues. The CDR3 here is CASSITGQVPTKEQYF. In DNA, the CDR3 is TGTGCCAGTAGTATAACCGGACAGGTCCCCACCAAGGAGCAGTACTTC.

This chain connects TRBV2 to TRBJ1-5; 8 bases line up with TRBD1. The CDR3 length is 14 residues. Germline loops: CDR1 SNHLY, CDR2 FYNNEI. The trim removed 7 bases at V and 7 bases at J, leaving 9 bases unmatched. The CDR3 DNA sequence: TGTGCCAGCAAGAGGGGACAGGAGGAACAGCCCCAGCATTTT. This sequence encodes CASKRGQEEQPQHF.

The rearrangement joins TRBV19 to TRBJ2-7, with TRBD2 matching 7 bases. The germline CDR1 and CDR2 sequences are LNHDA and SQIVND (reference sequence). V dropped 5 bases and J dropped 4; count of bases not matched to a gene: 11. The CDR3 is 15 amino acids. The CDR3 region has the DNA TGTGCCAGTAGTTCCAGCGGGAAGTGGGGTTACGAGCAGTACTTC. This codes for CASSSSGKWGYEQYF.

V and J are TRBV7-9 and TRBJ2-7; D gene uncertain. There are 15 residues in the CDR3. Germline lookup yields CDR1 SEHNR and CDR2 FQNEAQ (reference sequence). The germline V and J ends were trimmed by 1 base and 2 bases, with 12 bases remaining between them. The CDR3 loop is CASSLVGVKTYEQYF. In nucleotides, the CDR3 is TGTGCCAGCAGCTTAGTGGGCGTAAAAACCTACGAGCAGTACTTC.